Included here is one T cell receptor (beta chain) sequence, with context. Sequencing was done directly on freshly isolated, uncultured memory T cells. This sample was taken from a study of CD4 T cell repertoires in COVID-19. Here immunoSEQ multiplex PCR was the method, and the copy in TCRdb shows in-frame clones only, minus some. This sample has about 75,000 clones, with under 90% found just once. Germline V lookup: CDR1 SGHVS, CDR2 FQNEAQ. This CDR3 comprises 14 residues. After removal of 5 bases from V and 2 bases from J, the junction contained 6 bases not matched to a gene. This receptor was identified in a human donor who had COVID-19. This specimen was CD4+ T cells from peripheral blood, taken after recovery from COVID-19. This rearrangement joins TRBV7-8 to TRBJ2-7; 7 nucleotides agree with TRBD1. CDR3: CASSPPDRPYEQYF. In DNA, the CDR3 is TGTGCCAGCAGCCCCCCGGACAGGCCCTACGAGCAGTACTTC.